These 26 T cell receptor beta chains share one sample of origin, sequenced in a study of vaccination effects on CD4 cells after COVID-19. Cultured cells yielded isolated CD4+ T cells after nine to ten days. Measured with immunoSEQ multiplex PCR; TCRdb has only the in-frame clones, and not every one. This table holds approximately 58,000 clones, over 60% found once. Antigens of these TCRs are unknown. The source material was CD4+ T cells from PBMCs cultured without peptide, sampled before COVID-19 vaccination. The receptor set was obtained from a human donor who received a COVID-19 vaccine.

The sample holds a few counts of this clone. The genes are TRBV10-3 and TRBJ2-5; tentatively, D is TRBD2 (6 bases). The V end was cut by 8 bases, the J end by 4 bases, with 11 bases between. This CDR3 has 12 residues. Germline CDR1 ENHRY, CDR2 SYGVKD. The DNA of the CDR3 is TGTGCCATCCAGTGGGGGGTAGAGACCCAGTACTTC. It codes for CAIQWGVETQYF.

DNA for the CDR3: TGCGCCAGCAGCTTGGGGTTAGCGGGGTTGGGCACAGATACGCAGTATTTT. Protein product: CASSLGLAGLGTDTQYF. The chain is built from TRBV5-1 and TRBJ2-3; 8 bases are shared with TRBD2. This CDR3 region has 17 residues. Germline trimming cut 0 bases from V and 1 base from J; bases unmatched to any gene: 7. Germline CDR1 is SGHRS and CDR2 is YFSETQ. Full variable domain (missing parts from reference TRBV5-1 and TRBJ2-3): KAGVTQTPRYLIKTRGQQVTLSCSPISGHRSVSWYQQTPGQGLQFLFEYFSETQRNKGNFPGRFSGRQFSNSRSEMNVSTLELGDSALYLCASSLGLAGLGTDTQYFGPGTRLTVL.

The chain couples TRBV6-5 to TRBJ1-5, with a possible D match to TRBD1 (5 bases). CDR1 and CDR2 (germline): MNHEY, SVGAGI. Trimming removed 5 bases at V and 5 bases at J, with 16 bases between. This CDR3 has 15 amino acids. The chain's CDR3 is CASSIIQAPYQPQHF. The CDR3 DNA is TGTGCCAGCAGTATAATACAGGCCCCCTATCAGCCCCAGCATTTT.

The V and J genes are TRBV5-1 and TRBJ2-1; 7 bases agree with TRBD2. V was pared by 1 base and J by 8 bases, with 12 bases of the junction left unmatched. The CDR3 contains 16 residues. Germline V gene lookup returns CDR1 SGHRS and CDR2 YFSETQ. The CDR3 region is CASSLSGGLERDEQFF. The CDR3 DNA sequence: TGCGCCAGCAGCTTGTCTGGTGGACTAGAACGCGATGAGCAGTTCTTC.

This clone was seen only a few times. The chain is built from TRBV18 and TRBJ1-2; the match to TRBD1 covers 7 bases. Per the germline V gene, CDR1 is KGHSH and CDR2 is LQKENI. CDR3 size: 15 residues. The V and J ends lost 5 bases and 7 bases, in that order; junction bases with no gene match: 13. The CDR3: CASSESGGPSIGYTF. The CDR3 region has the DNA TGTGCCAGCTCAGAATCAGGGGGGCCTTCGATTGGCTACACCTTC.

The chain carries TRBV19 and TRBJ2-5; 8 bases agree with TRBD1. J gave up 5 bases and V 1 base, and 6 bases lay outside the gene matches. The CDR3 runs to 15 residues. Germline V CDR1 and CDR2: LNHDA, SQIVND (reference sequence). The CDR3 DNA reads TGTGCCAGTAGTATAGTAAGGACAGGGCGGGAGACCCAGTACTTC. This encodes CASSIVRTGRETQYF.

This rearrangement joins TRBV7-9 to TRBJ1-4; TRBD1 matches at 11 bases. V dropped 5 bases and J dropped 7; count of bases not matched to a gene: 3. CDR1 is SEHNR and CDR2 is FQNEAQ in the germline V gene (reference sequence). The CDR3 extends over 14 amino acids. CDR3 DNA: TGTGCCAGCAGCACCGGGACAGGGGGTGAAAAACTGTTTTTT. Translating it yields CASSTGTGGEKLFF.

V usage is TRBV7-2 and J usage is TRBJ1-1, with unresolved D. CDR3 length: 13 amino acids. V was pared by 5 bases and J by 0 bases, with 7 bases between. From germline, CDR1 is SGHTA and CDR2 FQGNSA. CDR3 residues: CASSDWMNTEAFF. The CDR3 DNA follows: TGTGCCAGCAGCGATTGGATGAACACTGAAGCTTTCTTT.

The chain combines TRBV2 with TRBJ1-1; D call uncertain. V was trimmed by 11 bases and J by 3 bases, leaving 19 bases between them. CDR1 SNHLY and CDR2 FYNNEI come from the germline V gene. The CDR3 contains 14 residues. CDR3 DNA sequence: TGTGCCGGAACCCAGGACGGAGAGGACACTGAAGCTTTCTTT. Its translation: CAGTQDGEDTEAFF.

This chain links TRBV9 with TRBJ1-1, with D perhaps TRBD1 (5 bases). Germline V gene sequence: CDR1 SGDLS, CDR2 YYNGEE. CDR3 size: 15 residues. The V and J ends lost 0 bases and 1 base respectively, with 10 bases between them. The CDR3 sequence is CASSVGGWGNTEAFF. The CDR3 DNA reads TGTGCCAGCAGCGTAGGGGGGTGGGGGAACACTGAAGCTTTCTTT.

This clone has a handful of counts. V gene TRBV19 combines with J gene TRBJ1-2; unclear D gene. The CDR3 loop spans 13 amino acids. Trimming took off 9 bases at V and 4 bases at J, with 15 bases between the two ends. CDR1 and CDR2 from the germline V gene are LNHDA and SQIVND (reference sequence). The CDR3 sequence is CASRTSGIYGYTF. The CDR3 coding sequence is TGTGCCAGCAGAACCTCCGGGATCTATGGCTACACCTTC.

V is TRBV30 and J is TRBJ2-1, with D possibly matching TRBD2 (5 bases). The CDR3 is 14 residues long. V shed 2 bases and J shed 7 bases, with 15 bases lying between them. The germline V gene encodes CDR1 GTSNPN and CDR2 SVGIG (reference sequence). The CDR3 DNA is TGTGCCTGGAGTCCGGGATCAGACCTAAATGAGCAGTTCTTC. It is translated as CAWSPGSDLNEQFF.

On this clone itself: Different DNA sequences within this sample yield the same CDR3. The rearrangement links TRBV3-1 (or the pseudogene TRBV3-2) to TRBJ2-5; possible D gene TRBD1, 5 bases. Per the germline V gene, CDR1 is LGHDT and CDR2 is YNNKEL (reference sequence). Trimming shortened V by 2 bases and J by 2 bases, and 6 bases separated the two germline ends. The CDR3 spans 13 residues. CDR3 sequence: CASSQRGQETQYF. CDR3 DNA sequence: TGTGCCAGCAGCCAAAGGGGACAAGAGACCCAGTACTTC.

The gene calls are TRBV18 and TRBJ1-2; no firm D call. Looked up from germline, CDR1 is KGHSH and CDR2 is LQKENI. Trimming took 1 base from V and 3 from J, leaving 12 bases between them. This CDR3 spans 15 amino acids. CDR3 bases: TGTGCCAGCTCACCACAGGGAGGAGGAGACTATGGCTACACCTTC. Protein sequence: CASSPQGGGDYGYTF.

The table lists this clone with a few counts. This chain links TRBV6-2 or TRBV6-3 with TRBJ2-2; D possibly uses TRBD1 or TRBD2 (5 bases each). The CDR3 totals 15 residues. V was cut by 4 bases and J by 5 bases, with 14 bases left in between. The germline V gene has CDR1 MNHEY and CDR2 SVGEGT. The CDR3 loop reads CASSLLGRVTGELFF. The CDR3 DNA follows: TGTGCCAGCAGTTTACTAGGCAGGGTAACCGGGGAGCTGTTTTTT.

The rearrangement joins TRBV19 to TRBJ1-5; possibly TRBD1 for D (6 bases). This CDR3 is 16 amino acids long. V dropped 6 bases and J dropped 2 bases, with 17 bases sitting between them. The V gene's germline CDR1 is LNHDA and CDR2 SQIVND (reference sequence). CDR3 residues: CASRGSGRGRNQPQHF. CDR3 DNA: TGTGCCAGTAGGGGGAGTGGACGGGGGCGCAATCAGCCCCAGCATTTT. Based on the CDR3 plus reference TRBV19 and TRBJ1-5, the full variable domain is DGGITQSPKYLFRKEGQNVTLSCEQNLNHDAMYWYRQDPGQGLRLIYYSQIVNDFQKGDIAEGYSVSREKKESFPLTVTSAQKNPTAFYLCASRGSGRGRNQPQHFGDGTRLSIL.

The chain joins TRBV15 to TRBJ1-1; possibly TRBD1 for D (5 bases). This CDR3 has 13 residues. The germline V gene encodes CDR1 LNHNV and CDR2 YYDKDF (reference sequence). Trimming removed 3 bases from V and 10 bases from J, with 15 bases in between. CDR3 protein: CATSSRGARGAFF. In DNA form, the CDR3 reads TGTGCCACCAGCAGTAGAGGGGCCCGGGGAGCTTTCTTT.

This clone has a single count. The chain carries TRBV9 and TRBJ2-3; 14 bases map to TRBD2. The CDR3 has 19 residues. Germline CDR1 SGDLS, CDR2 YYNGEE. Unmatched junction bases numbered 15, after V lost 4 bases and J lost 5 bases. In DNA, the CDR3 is TGTGCCAGCAGCCTCCACGGGACTAGCGGGGGCGGCCGTAGAGATACGCAGTATTTT. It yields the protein CASSLHGTSGGGRRDTQYF. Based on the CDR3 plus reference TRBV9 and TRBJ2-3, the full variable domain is DSGVTQTPKHLITATGQRVTLRCSPRSGDLSVYWYQQSLDQGLQFLIQYYNGEERAKGNILERFSAQQFPDLHSELNLSSLELGDSALYFCASSLHGTSGGGRRDTQYFGPGTRLTVL.

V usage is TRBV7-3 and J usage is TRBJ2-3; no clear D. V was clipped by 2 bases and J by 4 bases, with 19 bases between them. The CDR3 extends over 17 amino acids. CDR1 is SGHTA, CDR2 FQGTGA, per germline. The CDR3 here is CASSLLGRAVLPDTQYF. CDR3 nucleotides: TGTGCCAGCAGCTTATTGGGTAGGGCGGTCCTCCCAGATACGCAGTATTTT.

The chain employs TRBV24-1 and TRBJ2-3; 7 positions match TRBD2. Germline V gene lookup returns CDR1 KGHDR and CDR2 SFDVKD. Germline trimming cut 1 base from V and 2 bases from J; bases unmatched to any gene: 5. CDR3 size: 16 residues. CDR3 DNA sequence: TGTGCCACCAGTGATTTTAGGAGCGGGGTCACAGATACGCAGTATTTT. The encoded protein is CATSDFRSGVTDTQYF.

CDR3 protein: CASSRFSGGTETQYF. The CDR3 nucleotides read TGCGCCAGCAGCCGCTTTAGCGGGGGGACAGAGACCCAGTACTTC. The chain carries TRBV5-1 and TRBJ2-5; 10 bases agree with TRBD2. Germline V gene sequence: CDR1 SGHRS, CDR2 YFSETQ. The CDR3 runs to 15 residues. V shed 4 bases, J shed 4 bases, and the junction held 7 bases outside the gene matches. Full variable domain (missing parts from reference TRBV5-1 and TRBJ2-5): KAGVTQTPRYLIKTRGQQVTLSCSPISGHRSVSWYQQTPGQGLQFLFEYFSETQRNKGNFPGRFSGRQFSNSRSEMNVSTLELGDSALYLCASSRFSGGTETQYFGPGTRLLVL.

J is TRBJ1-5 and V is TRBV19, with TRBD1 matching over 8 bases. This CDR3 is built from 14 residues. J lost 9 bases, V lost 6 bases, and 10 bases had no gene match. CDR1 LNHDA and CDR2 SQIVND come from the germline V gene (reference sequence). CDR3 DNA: TGTGCCAGTAGGAGGACAGGGCCGATTGGGCCCCAGCATTTT. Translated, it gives CASRRTGPIGPQHF.

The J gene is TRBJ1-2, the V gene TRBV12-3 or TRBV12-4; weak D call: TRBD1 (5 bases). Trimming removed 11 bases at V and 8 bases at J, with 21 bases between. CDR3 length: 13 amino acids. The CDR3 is CAVQGPGLGGYTF. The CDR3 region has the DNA TGTGCCGTCCAGGGACCCGGACTGGGCGGCTACACCTTC.

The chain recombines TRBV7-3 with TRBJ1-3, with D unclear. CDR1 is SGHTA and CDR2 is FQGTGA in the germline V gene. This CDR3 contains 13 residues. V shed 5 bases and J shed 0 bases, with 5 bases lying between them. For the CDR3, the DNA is TGTGCCAGCAGCCCCCGCTCTGGAAACACCATATATTTT. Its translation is CASSPRSGNTIYF.

CDR3 region: CASSLEGREYEKLFF. CDR3 coding DNA: TGTGCCAGCAGCTTAGAAGGCAGGGAATATGAAAAACTGTTTTTT. The V and J genes are TRBV7-2 and TRBJ1-4, with D perhaps TRBD1 (5 bases). Deletions cut 1 base from V and 6 bases from J, with 12 bases between. Germline V CDR1 and CDR2: SGHTA, FQGNSA. This CDR3 has 15 amino acids. Full variable domain (remainder filled in from reference TRBV7-2 and TRBJ1-4): GAGVSQSPSNKVTEKGKDVELRCDPISGHTALYWYRQSLGQGLEFLIYFQGNSAPDKSGLPSDRFSAERTGGSVSTLTIQRTQQEDSAVYLCASSLEGREYEKLFFGSGTQLSVL.

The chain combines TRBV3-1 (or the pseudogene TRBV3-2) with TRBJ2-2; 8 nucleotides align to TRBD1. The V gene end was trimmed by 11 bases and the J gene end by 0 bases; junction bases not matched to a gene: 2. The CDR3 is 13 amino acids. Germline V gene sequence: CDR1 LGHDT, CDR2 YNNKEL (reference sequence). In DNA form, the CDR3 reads TGTGCCCCCAGGGGGCCGAACACCGGGGAGCTGTTTTTT. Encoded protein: CAPRGPNTGELFF.